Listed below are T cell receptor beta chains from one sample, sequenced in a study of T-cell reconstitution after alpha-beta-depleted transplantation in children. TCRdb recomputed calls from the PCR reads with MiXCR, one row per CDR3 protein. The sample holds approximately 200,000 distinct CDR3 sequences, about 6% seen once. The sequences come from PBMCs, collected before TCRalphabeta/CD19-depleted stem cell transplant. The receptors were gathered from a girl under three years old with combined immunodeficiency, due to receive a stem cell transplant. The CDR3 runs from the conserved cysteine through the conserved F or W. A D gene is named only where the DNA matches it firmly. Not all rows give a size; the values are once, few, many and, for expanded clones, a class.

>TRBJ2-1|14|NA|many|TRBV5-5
TGTGCCAGCAGTCAGGACTACCGTTACAATGAGCAGTTCTTC
CASSQDYRYNEQFF
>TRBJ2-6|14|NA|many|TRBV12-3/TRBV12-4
TGTGCCAGCAGGGTTTTCTCTGGGGCCAACGTCCTGACTTTC
CASRVFSGANVLTF
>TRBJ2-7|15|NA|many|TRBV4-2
TGTGCCAGCAGCCAAATGGCTGTCGGGGGCTACGAGCAGTACTTC
CASSQMAVGGYEQYF
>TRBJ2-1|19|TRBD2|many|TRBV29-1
TGCAGCGTTGAGGGGGGACTAGCGGGGGGCAATTTTCCCTACAATGAGCAGTTCTTC
CSVEGGLAGGNFPYNEQFF
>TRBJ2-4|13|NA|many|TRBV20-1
TGCAGTGCTAGCGGGAGAAACAAGGGGATTCAGTACTTC
CSASGRNKGIQYF
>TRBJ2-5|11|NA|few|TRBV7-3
TGTGCCAGCAGCTCAGATTCGACCTTGTACTTC
CASSSDSTLYF
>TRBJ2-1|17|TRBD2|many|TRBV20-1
TGCAGTGCTAGACACTTAACTAGCGGGAGGATGAACAATGAGCAGTTCTTC
CSARHLTSGRMNNEQFF
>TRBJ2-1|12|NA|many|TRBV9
TGTGCCAGCAGCCCGATGCCGGGAGAGCAGTTCTTC
CASSPMPGEQFF
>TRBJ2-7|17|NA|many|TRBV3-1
TGTGCCAGCAGCCAAGGGTTAGGTAGCGGAATCTCCTACGAGCAGTACTTC
CASSQGLGSGISYEQYF
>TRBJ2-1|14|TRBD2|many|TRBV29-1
TGCAGCGTGAGAGCGGGGGTTTCCTACAATGAGCAGTTCTTC
CSVRAGVSYNEQFF
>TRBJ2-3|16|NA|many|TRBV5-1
TGCGCCAGCAGGGCATTTTATGCAGGGAGCACAGATACGCAGTATTTT
CASRAFYAGSTDTQYF
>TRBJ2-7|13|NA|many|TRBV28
TGTGCCAGCAGAGGCAGCTTCTCCTACGAGCAGTACTTC
CASRGSFSYEQYF
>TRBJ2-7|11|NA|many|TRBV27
TGTGCCAGCAGTTTCCATGGCGAGCAGTACTTC
CASSFHGEQYF
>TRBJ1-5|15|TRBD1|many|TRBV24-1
TGTGCCACCAGTGACCACGACAGGGAGGGTCAGCCCCAGCATTTT
CATSDHDREGQPQHF
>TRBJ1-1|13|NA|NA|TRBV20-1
TGCAGTGCTAGAGTAGGGGGGAACACTGAAGCTTTCTTT
CSARVGGNTEAFF
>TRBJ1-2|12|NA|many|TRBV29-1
TGCAGCGTTGAAACTCCCCGATATGGCTACACCTTC
CSVETPRYGYTF
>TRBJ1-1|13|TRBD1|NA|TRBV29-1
TGCAGCGTCGACGGGACAGGGCGGACTGAAGCTTTCTTT
CSVDGTGRTEAFF
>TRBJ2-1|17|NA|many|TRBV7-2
TGTGCCAGCAGCTCCCAATTAACCCGACAGGGGAGGGATGAGCAGTTCTTC
CASSSQLTRQGRDEQFF
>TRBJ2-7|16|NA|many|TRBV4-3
TGCGCCAGCAGCCAAGGACAGGACCCTAACTACTACGAGCAGTACTTC
CASSQGQDPNYYEQYF
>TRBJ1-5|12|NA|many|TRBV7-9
TGTGCCAGCAGCCAGGACAGCCAGCCCCAGCATTTT
CASSQDSQPQHF
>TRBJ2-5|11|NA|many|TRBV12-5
TGTGCTAGTGGTTTGTTGGAGACCCAGTACTTC
CASGLLETQYF
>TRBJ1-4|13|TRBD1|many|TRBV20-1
TGCAGTGCTTGGACAGGGATTAATGAAAAACTGTTTTTT
CSAWTGINEKLFF
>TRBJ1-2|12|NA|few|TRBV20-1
TGCAGTGCAAGCCGACCTTTTAATGGCTACACCTTC
CSASRPFNGYTF
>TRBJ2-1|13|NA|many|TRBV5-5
TGTGCCAGCAGCGTGAGTATGGATCTCGAGCAGTTCTTC
CASSVSMDLEQFF
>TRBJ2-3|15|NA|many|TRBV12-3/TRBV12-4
TGTGCCAGCAGCCTTTGGGGGGGCCGGGGGGATACGCAGTATTTT
CASSLWGGRGDTQYF
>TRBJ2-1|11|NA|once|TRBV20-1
TGCAGTGCTAGACGAGTAGATGAGCAGTTCTTC
CSARRVDEQFF
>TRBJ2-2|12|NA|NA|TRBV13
TGTGCCAGCAGCCTCGACGCCGGGGAGCTGTTTTTT
CASSLDAGELFF
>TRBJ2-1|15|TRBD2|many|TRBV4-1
TGCGCCAGCAGCCAAGAGGGGACTAGCGGAGAAGAGCAGTTCTTC
CASSQEGTSGEEQFF
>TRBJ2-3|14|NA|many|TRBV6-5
TGTGCCAGCAGTTATGGGCTGTTCACAGATACGCAGTATTTT
CASSYGLFTDTQYF
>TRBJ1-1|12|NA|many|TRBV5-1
TGCGCCAGCAGCTTGTTAAACAGTGAAGCTTTCTTT
CASSLLNSEAFF
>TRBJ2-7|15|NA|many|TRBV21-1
TGTGCCAGCAGCTTGACAGGGGGGAGAACCTACGAGCAGTACTTC
CASSLTGGRTYEQYF
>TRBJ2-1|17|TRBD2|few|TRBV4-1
TGCGCCAGCAGCCAAGAAACTAGCGGGGGGTCCCATGGTGAGCAGTTCTTC
CASSQETSGGSHGEQFF
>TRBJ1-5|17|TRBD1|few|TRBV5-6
TGTGCCAGCAGCTTGGCGGGACAGGGAAGGGTCAAACAGCCCCAGCATTTT
CASSLAGQGRVKQPQHF
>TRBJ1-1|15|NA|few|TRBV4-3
TGCGCCAGCAGCCAAGCACCGATCGGGAACACTGAAGCTTTCTTT
CASSQAPIGNTEAFF
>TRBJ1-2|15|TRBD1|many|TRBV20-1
TGCAGTGCTAGAGATAGGGACAGGGGATGGTTTGGCTACACCTTC
CSARDRDRGWFGYTF
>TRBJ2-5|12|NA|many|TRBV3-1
TGTGCCAGCAGCCAAGATAGGCGGACCCAGTACTTC
CASSQDRRTQYF
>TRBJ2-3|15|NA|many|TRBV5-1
TGCGCCAGCAGCTTGGGCCAGGTCGGCACAGATACGCAGTATTTT
CASSLGQVGTDTQYF
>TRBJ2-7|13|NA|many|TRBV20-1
TGCAGTGCTAGAAGGTCAGTCTCCTACGAGCAGTACTTC
CSARRSVSYEQYF
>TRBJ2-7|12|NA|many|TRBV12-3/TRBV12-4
TGTGCCAGCCGGCAGGCTGCCTACGAGCAGTACTTC
CASRQAAYEQYF
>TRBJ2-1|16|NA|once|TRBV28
TGTGCCAGCAGCCTTACCCTCTCCGGGATTGACAATGAGCAGTTCTTC
CASSLTLSGIDNEQFF